The T cell receptor beta chain under discussion was sequenced for a study of cytomegalovirus exposure and HLA in healthy donors. This clone has a handful of counts. What it binds is unknown. Study-wide results and limits: Altogether, more than 150 TCR beta chains were recorded as cytomegalovirus-associated.

Between the trimmed V and J ends, which lost 6 bases and 0 bases, there was a span of 9 bases. CDR1 is MDHEN and CDR2 is SYDVKM in the germline V gene. The CDR3 is made up of 15 amino acids. The method was immunoSEQ multiplex PCR; TCRdb's version includes in-frame clones alone and lacks a portion of them. The data show about 220,000 clones, with roughly 84% seen just once and around an eighth held by the top ten. Sequencing was done on a sample of PBMCs. This TCR derives from a woman aged 30 to 39 in good health and CMV-seropositive. The chain couples TRBV28 to TRBJ2-6; no definite D call. The CDR3 DNA reads as TGTGCCAGCAGAATGACCCGCTCTGGGGCCAACGTCCTGACTTTC. Protein: CASRMTRSGANVLTF.